What follows describes a single T cell receptor beta chain. Its specificity is not known. The naive CD8 population came from CD45RO-negative cells selected for CCR7, without terminally differentiated effector memory CD45RA+ cells. Trimming shortened V by 5 bases and J by 2 bases, and 24 bases separated the two germline ends. CDR3 size: 18 residues. Germline V gene lookup returns CDR1 MNHEY and CDR2 SMNVEV (reference sequence). Using immunoSEQ multiplex PCR, the repertoire was profiled, and TCRdb retains in-frame clones only, with some absent. Here the sample spans approximately 2,200,000 clones, 85% to 95% being singletons. The data were taken from a study of shared clonotypes between healthy human individuals. The study's findings and limits: Rarefaction exposed incomplete sorted-subset sequencing despite large depth.

What was sequenced was naive CD8+ T cells from PBMCs. This chain links TRBV27 with TRBJ1-2; possibly TRBD1 for D (6 bases). This TCR was recovered from a man between 18 and 35 years old in good health. Some clones in this sample may be carry-over from other donors' samples. The CDR3 coding sequence is TGTGCCAGCAGTCAACAGGGAATCGAAACCCCGCTAAACTATGGCTACACCTTC. It translates to CASSQQGIETPLNYGYTF.